This T cell receptor (beta chain) originates from a study of shared clonotypes between healthy human individuals. Study-wide results and caveats: The authors sampled blood alone, and tissue repertoires likely differ. Some clonotypes were shared by all four sorted-subset donors, while others were not shared. The non-shared ones had lower generation probabilities than the shared ones. Estimated richness values were generally larger in naive subsets than in memory subsets.

As for this clone: Its target is not known.

In germline, CDR1 is SGHRS, CDR2 YFSETQ. CDR3 length: 15 residues. With V trimmed by 4 bases and J by 4 bases, 7 bases remained unmatched. Researchers ran the assay at a deep level. The protocol was immunoSEQ multiplex PCR, while the TCRdb copy is restricted to in-frame clones and leaves out a portion. The data show nearly 1 million clones, approximately 80% seen once. The chain uses TRBV5-1 and TRBJ2-7; 11 positions match TRBD2. Sequenced: memory CD4+ T cells sorted from blood. Indicated subset: CD45RA-negative fraction. This TCR was sampled from a man aged 18 to 30 in good health. The CDR3 protein is CASSPGGTSGYEQYF. The CDR3, as DNA: TGCGCCAGCAGCCCGGGTGGGACTAGCGGATACGAGCAGTACTTC.